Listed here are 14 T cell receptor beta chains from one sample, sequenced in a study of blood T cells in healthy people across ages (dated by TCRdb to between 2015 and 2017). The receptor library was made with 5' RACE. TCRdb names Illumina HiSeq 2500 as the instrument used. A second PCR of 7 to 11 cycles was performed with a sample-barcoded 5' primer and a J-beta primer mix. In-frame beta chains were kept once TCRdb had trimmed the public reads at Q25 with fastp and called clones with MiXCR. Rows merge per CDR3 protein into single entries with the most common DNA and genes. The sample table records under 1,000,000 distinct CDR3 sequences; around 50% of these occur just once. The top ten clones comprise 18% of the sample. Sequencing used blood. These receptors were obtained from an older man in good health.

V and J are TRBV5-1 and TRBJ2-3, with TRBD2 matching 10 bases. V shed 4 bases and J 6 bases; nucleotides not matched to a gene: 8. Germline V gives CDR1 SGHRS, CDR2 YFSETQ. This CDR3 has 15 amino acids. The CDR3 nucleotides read TGCGCCAGCAGCCCTAGCGGGGGTTGGACGGATACGCAGTATTTT. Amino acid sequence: CASSPSGGWTDTQYF.

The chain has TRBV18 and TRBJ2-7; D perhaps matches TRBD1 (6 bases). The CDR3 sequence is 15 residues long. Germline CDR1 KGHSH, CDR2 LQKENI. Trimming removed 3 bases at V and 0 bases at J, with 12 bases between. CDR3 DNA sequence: TGTGCCAGCTCACCGGGACACCTATCCTCCTACGAGCAGTACTTC. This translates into CASSPGHLSSYEQYF. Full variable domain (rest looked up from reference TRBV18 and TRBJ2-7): NAGVMQNPRHLVRRRGQEARLRCSPMKGHSHVYWYRQLPEEGLKFMVYLQKENIIDESGMPKERFSAEFPKEGPSILRIQQVVRGDSAAYFCASSPGHLSSYEQYFGPGTRLTVT.

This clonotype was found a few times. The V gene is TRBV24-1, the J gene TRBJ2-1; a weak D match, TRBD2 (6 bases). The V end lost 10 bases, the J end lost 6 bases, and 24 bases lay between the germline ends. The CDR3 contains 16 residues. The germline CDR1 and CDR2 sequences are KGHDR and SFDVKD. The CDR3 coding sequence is TGTGCCACTCAAAGCCCAATAACGGGAGAATCCAATGAGCAGTTCTTC. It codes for CATQSPITGESNEQFF.

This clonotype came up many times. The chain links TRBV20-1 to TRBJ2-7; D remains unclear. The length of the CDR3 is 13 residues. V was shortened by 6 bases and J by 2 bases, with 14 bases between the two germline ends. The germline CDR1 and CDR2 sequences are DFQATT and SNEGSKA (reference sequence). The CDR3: CSAKGPTAYEQYF. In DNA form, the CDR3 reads TGCAGTGCCAAAGGTCCTACCGCCTACGAGCAGTACTTC.

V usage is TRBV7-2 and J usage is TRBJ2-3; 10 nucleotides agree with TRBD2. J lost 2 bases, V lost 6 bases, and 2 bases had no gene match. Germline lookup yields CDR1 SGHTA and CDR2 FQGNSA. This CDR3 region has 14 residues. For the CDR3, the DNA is TGTGCCAGCAGGACTAGCGGGCACACAGATACGCAGTATTTT. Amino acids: CASRTSGHTDTQYF.

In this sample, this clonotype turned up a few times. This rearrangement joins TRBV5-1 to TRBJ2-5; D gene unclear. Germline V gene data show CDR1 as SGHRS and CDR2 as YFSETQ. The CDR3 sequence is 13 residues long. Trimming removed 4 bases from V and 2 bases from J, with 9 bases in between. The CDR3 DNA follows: TGCGCCAGCAGCCCCCTACAGCAAGAGACCCAGTACTTC. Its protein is CASSPLQQETQYF.

As DNA, the CDR3 is TGTGCCAGCAGATTTAGTTTAGCGGCAGGGATGGAGACCCAGTACTTC. Protein: CASRFSLAAGMETQYF. The genes are TRBV7-9 and TRBJ2-5, with D perhaps matching TRBD2 (6 bases). This CDR3 contains 16 residues. CDR1 is SEHNR, CDR2 FQNEAQ, per germline (reference sequence). Between the trimmed V and J ends, which lost 6 bases and 5 bases, there was a span of 22 bases.

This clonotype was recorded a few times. The CDR3 bases are TGTGCCAGCAGCCGCTTGGGACCGAACTCCCAAGATACGCAGTATTTT. Residues: CASSRLGPNSQDTQYF. The rearrangement uses TRBV6-5 and TRBJ2-3, with D perhaps matching TRBD1 or TRBD2 (5 bases each). The CDR3 contains 16 residues. The germline gives CDR1 MNHEY, CDR2 SVGAGI. Trimming left V 6 bases short and J 5 bases short, with 21 bases between.

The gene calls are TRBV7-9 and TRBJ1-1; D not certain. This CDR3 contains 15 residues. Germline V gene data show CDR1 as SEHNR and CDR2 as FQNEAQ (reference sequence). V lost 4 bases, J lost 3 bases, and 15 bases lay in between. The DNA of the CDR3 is TGTGCCAGCAGCTCATACGGGAGTTCGGACACTGAAGCTTTCTTT. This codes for CASSSYGSSDTEAFF.

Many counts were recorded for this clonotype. In DNA, the CDR3 is TGTGCCAGCAGCCCTTCGAGACTAGCGGGAGACACGCAGTATTTT. Translated, it gives CASSPSRLAGDTQYF. V usage is TRBV7-2 and J usage is TRBJ2-3, with 12 bases matching TRBD2. The V and J ends lost 5 bases and 9 bases, in that order; junction bases with no gene match: 9. The length of the CDR3 is 15 residues. The germline CDR1 and CDR2 sequences are SGHTA and FQGNSA.

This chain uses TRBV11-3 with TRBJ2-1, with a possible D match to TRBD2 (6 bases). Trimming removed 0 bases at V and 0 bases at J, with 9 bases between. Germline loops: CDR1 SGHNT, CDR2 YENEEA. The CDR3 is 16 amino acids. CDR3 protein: CASSLERDPSYNEQFF. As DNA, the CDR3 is TGTGCCAGCAGCTTAGAGCGGGACCCCTCCTACAATGAGCAGTTCTTC.

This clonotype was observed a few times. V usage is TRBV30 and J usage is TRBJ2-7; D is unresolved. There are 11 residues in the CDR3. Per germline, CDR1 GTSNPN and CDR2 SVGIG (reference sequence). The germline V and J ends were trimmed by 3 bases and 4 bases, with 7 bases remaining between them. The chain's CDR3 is CAWRSTYEQYF. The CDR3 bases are TGTGCCTGGAGATCCACTTACGAGCAGTACTTC.

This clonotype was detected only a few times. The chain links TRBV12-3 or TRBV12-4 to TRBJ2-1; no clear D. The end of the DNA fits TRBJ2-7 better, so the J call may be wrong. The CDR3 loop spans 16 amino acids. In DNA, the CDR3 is TGTGCCAGCAGTTTAGCAGGTGACGGATCCTACAATGAGCAGTACTTC. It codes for CASSLAGDGSYNEQYF.

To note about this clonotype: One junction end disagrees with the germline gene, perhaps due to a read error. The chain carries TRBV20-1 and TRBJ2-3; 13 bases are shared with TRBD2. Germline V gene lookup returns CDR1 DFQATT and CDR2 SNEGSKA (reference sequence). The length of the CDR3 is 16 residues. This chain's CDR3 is CSAITGLAGRSDTQYF. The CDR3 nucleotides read TGCAGTGCGATAACGGGACTAGCGGGAAGGTCAGATACGCAATATTTT.